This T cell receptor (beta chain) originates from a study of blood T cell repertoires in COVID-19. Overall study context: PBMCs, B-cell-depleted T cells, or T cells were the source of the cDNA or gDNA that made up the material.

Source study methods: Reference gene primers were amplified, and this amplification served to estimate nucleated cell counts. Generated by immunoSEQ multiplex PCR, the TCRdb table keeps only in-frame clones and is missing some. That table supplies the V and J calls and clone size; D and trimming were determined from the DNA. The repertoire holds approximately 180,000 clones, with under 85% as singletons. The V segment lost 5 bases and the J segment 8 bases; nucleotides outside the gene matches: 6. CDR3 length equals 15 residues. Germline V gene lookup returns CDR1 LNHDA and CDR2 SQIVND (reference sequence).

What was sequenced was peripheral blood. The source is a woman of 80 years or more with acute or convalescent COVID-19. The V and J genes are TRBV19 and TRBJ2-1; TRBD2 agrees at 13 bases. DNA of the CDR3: TGTGCCAGTAGTGTGACTAGCGGGAGGCCACATGAGCAGTTCTTC. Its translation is CASSVTSGRPHEQFF.